Shown below are 16 T cell receptor beta chains from a single sample sequenced in a study of T-cell reconstitution after alpha-beta-depleted transplantation in children. Preparation of the TCRbeta library used unique molecular identifiers. TCRdb analysed the PCR reads with MiXCR anew, one entry per CDR3 protein. The sample holds fewer than 700,000 distinct CDR3 sequences, around 23% seen once. This specimen was PBMCs, mostly from graft donor cells, taken 360 days after TCRalphabeta/CD19-depleted stem cell transplant. Source of these receptors: a boy under three years old who had a stem cell transplant for acute myeloid leukemia, so the T cells may come from the graft donor.

This clonotype has ten or more counts. The CDR3 here is CASSLAGNRDLTDTQYF. DNA of the CDR3: TGTGCCAGCAGTTTAGCGGGGAACAGGGATCTAACAGATACGCAGTATTTT. This rearrangement joins TRBV28 to TRBJ2-3; D is perhaps TRBD1 or TRBD2 (6 bases each). The V end lost 2 bases, the J end lost 3 bases, and 18 bases lay between the germline ends. Per germline, CDR1 MDHEN and CDR2 SYDVKM. This CDR3 contains 17 residues.

The V gene is TRBV15, the J gene TRBJ1-1; D is uncertain. The V end was cut by 1 base, the J end by 7 bases, with 10 bases between. Germline-derived CDR1 and CDR2 are LNHNV and YYDKDF (reference sequence). There are 13 residues in the CDR3. Here the CDR3 DNA reads TGTGCCACCAGCAGAGGGCAGGAAAGTGAAGCTTTCTTT. Residues: CATSRGQESEAFF.

This clonotype was seen at least ten times. V and J are TRBV15 and TRBJ2-3; D tentatively reads TRBD1 or TRBD2 (5 bases each). V was clipped by 5 bases and J by 0 bases, with 12 bases between them. Looked up from germline, CDR1 is LNHNV and CDR2 is YYDKDF (reference sequence). The CDR3 contains 15 residues. The CDR3 DNA sequence: TGTGCCACCAGCGGCCGGGACCGCAGCACAGATACGCAGTATTTT. Translation gives CATSGRDRSTDTQYF.

This clonotype was counted between two and nine times. The genes are TRBV7-2 and TRBJ2-5, with a weak D call TRBD1 (5 bases). The CDR3 length is 13 residues. V lost 4 bases, J lost 2 bases, and 8 bases lay in between. The germline CDR1 and CDR2 sequences are SGHTA and FQGNSA. CDR3 DNA sequence: TGTGCCAGCAGCTGGGGCAGACAAGAGACCCAGTACTTC. Translated, it gives CASSWGRQETQYF.

The sample holds a few counts of this clonotype. The V and J genes are TRBV7-2 and TRBJ1-5, with D unresolved. The CDR3 runs 15 residues. Germline CDR1 is SGHTA and CDR2 is FQGNSA. The ends were cut back, 1 base at V and 4 bases at J, with 11 bases in the middle. CDR3 nucleotides: TGTGCCAGCAGCTTAGGAGCGGTCCAAAATCAGCCCCAGCATTTT. Its protein is CASSLGAVQNQPQHF. Complete variable domain (other parts from reference TRBV7-2 and TRBJ1-5): GAGVSQSPSNKVTEKGKDVELRCDPISGHTALYWYRQSLGQGLEFLIYFQGNSAPDKSGLPSDRFSAERTGGSVSTLTIQRTQQEDSAVYLCASSLGAVQNQPQHFGDGTRLSIL.

CDR3 region: CASSPISDTQYF. The CDR3 DNA reads as TGTGCCAGCTCACCCATTTCAGATACGCAGTATTTT. This chain links TRBV18 with TRBJ2-3; D unclear. V dropped 3 bases and J dropped 4 bases, with 5 bases sitting between them. CDR1 and CDR2 from the germline V gene are KGHSH and LQKENI. CDR3 length equals 12 residues.

In this sample, this clonotype turned up a few times. The chain carries TRBV5-1 and TRBJ2-2; possibly TRBD1 for D (6 bases). From germline, CDR1 is SGHRS and CDR2 YFSETQ. CDR3 length: 15 amino acids. The V gene lost 1 base and the J gene lost 6 bases, with 13 bases spanning the gap. CDR3 DNA: TGCGCCAGCAGCTTGACAGGGAATAACCCCGGGGAGCTGTTTTTT. This gives the protein CASSLTGNNPGELFF.

This clonotype was seen many times. The J gene is TRBJ2-1, the V gene TRBV5-1, with TRBD2 matching 10 bases. The germline CDR1 and CDR2 sequences are SGHRS and YFSETQ. This CDR3 comprises 24 residues. V gave up 2 bases and J gave up 0 bases; unmatched junction bases: 26. The CDR3 is CASSFKNRTSGGLTLRASYNEQFF. In nucleotides, the CDR3 is TGCGCCAGCAGCTTCAAAAACCGGACTAGCGGCGGATTGACTCTCCGAGCCTCCTACAATGAGCAGTTCTTC.

There are a few counts of this clonotype. The rearrangement links TRBV4-3 to TRBJ2-7; D ambiguous. Germline lookup yields CDR1 LGHNA and CDR2 YSLEER. CDR3 length: 16 amino acids. Between the trimmed V and J ends, which lost 3 bases and 3 bases, there was a span of 18 bases. Here the CDR3 reads CASSQDEVSSFYEQYF. CDR3 DNA: TGCGCCAGCAGCCAGGACGAGGTCTCTTCATTCTACGAGCAGTACTTC.

This clonotype has a handful of counts. The V gene is TRBV6-6, the J gene TRBJ2-7; D remains unclear. This CDR3 is 13 amino acids long. V was clipped by 0 bases and J by 4 bases, with 7 bases between them. Germline assignment: CDR1 MNHNY and CDR2 SVGAGI (reference sequence). CDR3 DNA sequence: TGTGCCAGCAGTTACTCGCTTCTTTACGAGCAGTACGTC. Translation gives CASSYSLLYEQYV.

This clonotype has a count of ten or more. This chain uses TRBV12-3 or TRBV12-4 with TRBJ2-2; 9 nucleotides match TRBD1. Trimming at V came to 7 bases and at J to 3 bases, leaving 3 bases not matched to a gene. The CDR3 runs 14 residues. The CDR3 nucleotides read TGTGCCAGCAACGGACAGGGGTACACCGGGGAGCTGTTTTTT. Its protein product is CASNGQGYTGELFF.

This clonotype turned up a few times. V is TRBV7-9 and J is TRBJ1-2; D is unclear. Trimming took 6 bases from V and 2 from J, leaving 10 bases between them. This CDR3 spans 13 amino acids. From germline, CDR1 is SEHNR and CDR2 FQNEAQ (reference sequence). CDR3 sequence (DNA): TGTGCCAGCAGATCCGGTATAAACTATGGCTACACCTTC. It specifies CASRSGINYGYTF.

This clonotype was seen repeatedly, ten times or more. The V gene is TRBV20-1, the J gene TRBJ2-7; the D gene is possibly TRBD2 (5 bases). This CDR3 has 12 amino acids. V was trimmed by 6 bases and J by 2 bases, leaving 11 bases between them. Germline CDR1 and CDR2: DFQATT and SNEGSKA (reference sequence). In nucleotides, the CDR3 is TGCAGTGCCACGACTACTGCCTACGAGCAGTACTTC. Amino acids: CSATTTAYEQYF.

This clonotype has a handful of counts. The chain combines TRBV20-1 with TRBJ2-7, with D perhaps TRBD2 (7 bases). Trimming cost V 5 bases and J 9 bases, with 17 bases left between them. Germline CDR1 and CDR2: DFQATT and SNEGSKA (reference sequence). This CDR3 has 12 amino acids. The CDR3 DNA reads TGCAGTGCTGTTTTGGCGGGGGCCAGGCAGTACGTC. Translated: CSAVLAGARQYV.

There are a few counts of this clonotype. V gene TRBV28 combines with J gene TRBJ2-2, with 8 bases lining up with TRBD1. Germline values: CDR1 MDHEN, CDR2 SYDVKM. The CDR3 length is 16 residues. Trimming removed 6 bases from V and 5 bases from J; junction bases left unmatched: 11. The CDR3 region is CASRSMTGDRTGELFF. CDR3 nucleotides: TGTGCCAGCAGATCAATGACAGGGGATCGAACCGGGGAGCTGTTTTTT.

This clonotype was detected once. The chain carries TRBV6-2 or TRBV6-3 and TRBJ1-2; no definite D call. Germline CDR1 is MNHEY and CDR2 is SVGEGT. CDR3 length: 15 amino acids. The V gene lost 11 bases and the J gene lost 6 bases, with 25 bases spanning the gap. For the CDR3, the DNA is TGTGCCGATGTGGACTCCCCGCTATTAAGGAATGGCTACACCTTC. Residues: CADVDSPLLRNGYTF.